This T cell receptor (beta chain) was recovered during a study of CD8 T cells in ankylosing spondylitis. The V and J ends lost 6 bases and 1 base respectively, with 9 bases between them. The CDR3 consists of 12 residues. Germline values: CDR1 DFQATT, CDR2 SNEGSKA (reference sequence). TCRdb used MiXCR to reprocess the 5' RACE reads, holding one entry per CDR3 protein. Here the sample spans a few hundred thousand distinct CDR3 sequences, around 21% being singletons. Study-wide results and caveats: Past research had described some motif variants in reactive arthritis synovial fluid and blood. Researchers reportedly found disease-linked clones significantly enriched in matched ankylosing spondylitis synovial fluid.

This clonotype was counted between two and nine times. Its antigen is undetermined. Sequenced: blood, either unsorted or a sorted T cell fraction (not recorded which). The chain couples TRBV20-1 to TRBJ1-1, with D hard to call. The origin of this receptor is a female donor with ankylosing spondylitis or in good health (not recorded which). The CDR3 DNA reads TGCAGTGCCAGTGAACGGAACACTGAAGCTTTCTTT. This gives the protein CSASERNTEAFF.